Listed below are T cell receptor beta chains from one sample, sequenced in a study of response to subunit inactivated influenza vaccine. TCRdb called the RT-PCR reads again in MiXCR, with one record for every CDR3 protein. The sample carries about 240,000 distinct CDR3 sequences, 9% to 15% recorded once. This specimen was non-naive T cells sorted from PBMCs, taken 14 to 15 days before vaccination. These receptors were collected from a man between 50 and 59 years old who received an inactivated influenza vaccine. The CDR3 runs from the conserved cysteine through the conserved F or W.

j_call: TRBJ2-1; v_call: TRBV5-1; cdr3_aa: CASSLNRLNYNEQFF
j_call: TRBJ2-2; v_call: TRBV4-3; cdr3_aa: CASSLKLPGQQGTGELFF
j_call: TRBJ2-1; v_call: TRBV19; cdr3_aa: CASNSDRSSYNEHFF
j_call: TRBJ2-3; v_call: TRBV4-3; cdr3_aa: CASSQGSDTQYF
j_call: TRBJ2-6; v_call: TRBV4-3; cdr3_aa: CASSQGWSSLSGANVLTF
j_call: TRBJ2-3; v_call: TRBV7-2; cdr3_aa: CASSLGPPLSTDTQYF
j_call: TRBJ2-3; v_call: TRBV12-3/TRBV12-4; cdr3_aa: CASSTYTTGSGDTQYF
j_call: TRBJ2-2; v_call: TRBV20-1; cdr3_aa: CSAREWTGTVNTGELFF
j_call: TRBJ2-5; v_call: TRBV10-3; cdr3_aa: CAISEALGIRGGGQETQYF
j_call: TRBJ1-1; v_call: TRBV12-3/TRBV12-4; cdr3_aa: CASSPLRTEAFF
j_call: TRBJ2-1; v_call: TRBV7-8; cdr3_aa: CASSISTSLGATEQFF
j_call: TRBJ2-7; v_call: TRBV5-1; cdr3_aa: CASSYGTPSYEQYF
j_call: TRBJ2-3; v_call: TRBV5-5; cdr3_aa: CATGFTDTQYF
j_call: TRBJ2-3; v_call: TRBV5-5; cdr3_aa: CASSLGAGRDTQYF
j_call: TRBJ2-5; v_call: TRBV10-1; cdr3_aa: CASRFLQETQYF
j_call: TRBJ2-6; v_call: TRBV20-1; cdr3_aa: CSGGDSLKSGANVLTF
j_call: TRBJ2-2; v_call: TRBV7-2; cdr3_aa: CASRRQGNPGELFF
j_call: TRBJ1-2; v_call: TRBV6-1; cdr3_aa: CASRDQGNNYGYTF
j_call: TRBJ2-5; v_call: TRBV9; cdr3_aa: CASSVGSGGVPETQYF
j_call: TRBJ1-1; v_call: TRBV3-1; cdr3_aa: CASSQDLGAWDTEAFF
j_call: TRBJ2-2; v_call: TRBV5-5; cdr3_aa: CASSLTGKAGELFF
j_call: TRBJ2-1; v_call: TRBV4-3; cdr3_aa: CASSQWRGSYNEQFF
j_call: TRBJ2-1; v_call: TRBV5-4; cdr3_aa: CASSLIGYEQFF
j_call: TRBJ2-2; v_call: TRBV7-2; cdr3_aa: CASSLARLAGRHTGELFF
j_call: TRBJ1-5; v_call: TRBV27; cdr3_aa: CASSRDSYSNQPQHF
j_call: TRBJ1-1; v_call: TRBV6-1; cdr3_aa: CASNPLPGVEAFF
j_call: TRBJ2-7; v_call: TRBV3-1; cdr3_aa: CASSQGGIGGQYF
j_call: TRBJ2-1; v_call: TRBV7-9; cdr3_aa: CASSGTTRNEQFF
j_call: TRBJ1-5; v_call: TRBV20-1; cdr3_aa: CCARRDSLGGSNQPQHF
j_call: TRBJ1-2; v_call: TRBV4-2; cdr3_aa: CASSHGQRTGKRSYTF
j_call: TRBJ1-5; v_call: TRBV24-1; cdr3_aa: CATSDRTGPNQPQHF
j_call: TRBJ2-1; v_call: TRBV7-9; cdr3_aa: CASSRTSGAVNEQFF
j_call: TRBJ2-1; v_call: TRBV28; cdr3_aa: CASQFWAGSSYNEQFF
j_call: TRBJ2-7; v_call: TRBV6-2/TRBV6-3; cdr3_aa: CASSSTGTNSYEQYF
j_call: TRBJ2-1; v_call: TRBV6-2/TRBV6-3; cdr3_aa: CASKQTLGDEQFF
j_call: TRBJ1-1; v_call: TRBV25-1; cdr3_aa: CASRGQGDTEAFF
j_call: TRBJ2-3; v_call: TRBV6-2/TRBV6-3; cdr3_aa: CASSEYRDPAIDTQYF
j_call: TRBJ1-1; v_call: TRBV24-1; cdr3_aa: CATSDLIGVAFF
j_call: TRBJ2-1; v_call: TRBV11-2; cdr3_aa: CASSLAPAGVREQFF
j_call: TRBJ2-2; v_call: TRBV25-1; cdr3_aa: CASSEEQELNTGELFF
j_call: TRBJ1-6; v_call: TRBV23-1; cdr3_aa: CASSQDSPLHF